The 25 T cell receptor beta chains in this list originate from one sample, sequenced in a study of OX40 agonist ivuxolimab in advanced cancers. Produced via immunoSEQ multiplex PCR; TCRdb's table is partial and in-frame only. Of over 60,000 clones in the sample, nearly 90% are singletons; the top ten hold around 3.6%. The starting material was CD4+ or CD8+ T cells sorted from blood, obtained in a trial of the OX40 agonist ivuxolimab. Receptor source: an adult with an advanced solid tumor such as melanoma, head and neck, liver or kidney cancer.

This clone was counted a few times. CDR3 nucleotide sequence: TGTGCCAGCATAGGGACAGTGGACACTGAAGCTTTCTTT. Its translation is CASIGTVDTEAFF. The J gene is TRBJ1-1, the V gene TRBV25-1; 7 bases agree with TRBD1. The junction had 5 bases not matched to a gene; V was cut back by 7 bases and J by 3 bases. There are 13 residues in the CDR3. Germline V gene lookup returns CDR1 MGHDK and CDR2 SYGVNS.

There are a few counts of this clone. The rearrangement joins TRBV28 to TRBJ2-1; D possibly matches TRBD1 or TRBD2 (6 bases each). The CDR3 extends over 12 amino acids. Trimming removed 8 bases at V and 11 bases at J, with 16 bases between. Germline V gene lookup returns CDR1 MDHEN and CDR2 SYDVKM. This CDR3 reads CASSPAGTKQFF. The CDR3 bases are TGTGCCAGCTCCCCCGCGGGGACAAAGCAGTTCTTC.

This chain connects TRBV2 to TRBJ2-5; 11 positions agree with TRBD2. The germline V gene encodes CDR1 SNHLY and CDR2 FYNNEI. With 5 bases clipped from V and 4 bases from J, the junction kept 6 bases outside the gene matches. CDR3 size: 15 residues. The CDR3 sequence: CASSFVAGGGETQYF. The CDR3 DNA is TGTGCCAGCAGTTTTGTAGCGGGAGGGGGAGAGACCCAGTACTTC.

The V and J genes are TRBV9 and TRBJ2-3; D remains unclear. CDR1 SGDLS and CDR2 YYNGEE come from the germline V gene. The CDR3 consists of 12 residues. The V end lost 5 bases, the J end lost 3 bases, and 7 bases lay between the germline ends. The CDR3 here is CASSLETDTQYF. CDR3 DNA sequence: TGTGCCAGCAGTCTTGAAACAGATACGCAGTATTTT.

The rearrangement links TRBV5-1 to TRBJ2-5, with D hard to call. The CDR3 has 13 residues. V lost 4 bases to trimming and J lost 5 bases, with 12 bases between them. Germline CDR1 and CDR2: SGHRS and YFSETQ. CDR3 nucleotide sequence: TGCGCCAGCAGCCCGGACCTCGGCGAGACCCAGTACTTC. Translating gives CASSPDLGETQYF.

This clone was seen more than once but under ten times. The chain carries TRBV4-1 and TRBJ2-2; D gene uncertain. The CDR3 spans 14 residues. Germline lookup yields CDR1 MGHRA and CDR2 YSYEKL. Trimming removed 7 bases from V and 3 bases from J, with 12 bases in between. The CDR3 coding sequence is TGCGCCAGCACGCCGATAGTTGACACCGGGGAGCTGTTTTTT. Its protein is CASTPIVDTGELFF.

The V gene is TRBV19, the J gene TRBJ2-5; 9 bases are a match to TRBD1. The CDR3 spans 16 residues. The junction had 11 bases not matched to a gene; V was cut back by 4 bases and J by 5 bases. Per the germline V gene, CDR1 is LNHDA and CDR2 is SQIVND (reference sequence). DNA for the CDR3: TGTGCCAGTAGTAGTCCGGGACAGGGCACTGCGGAGACCCAGTACTTC. Its translation: CASSSPGQGTAETQYF.

The chain has TRBV7-3 and TRBJ2-6; no clear D. The CDR3 loop spans 14 amino acids. V lost 5 bases and J 2 bases, leaving 7 bases between the germline ends. Germline CDR1 and CDR2: SGHTA and FQGTGA. The DNA of the CDR3 is TGTGCCAGCAGCCCGACTCCTGGGGCCAACGTCCTGACTTTC. Translating it yields CASSPTPGANVLTF. Based on the CDR3 plus reference TRBV7-3 and TRBJ2-6, the full variable domain is GAGVSQTPSNKVTEKGKYVELRCDPISGHTALYWYRQSLGQGPEFLIYFQGTGAADDSGLPNDRFFAVRPEGSVSTLKIQRTERGDSAVYLCASSPTPGANVLTFGAGSRLTVL.

The rearrangement uses TRBV5-1 and TRBJ2-3; 7 nucleotides line up with TRBD1. Germline CDR1 is SGHRS and CDR2 is YFSETQ. V gave up 2 bases and J gave up 1 base; unmatched junction bases: 4. The CDR3 consists of 15 residues. The CDR3, as DNA: TGCGCCAGCAGCTTAACCGGGACAGGCACAGATACGCAGTATTTT. Translation gives CASSLTGTGTDTQYF.

V is TRBV5-1 and J is TRBJ2-7, with unresolved D. Trimming left V 1 base short and J 0 bases short, with 8 bases between. Germline V gene lookup returns CDR1 SGHRS and CDR2 YFSETQ. This CDR3 contains 14 residues. The CDR3 protein is CASSLSASSYEQYF. The CDR3 DNA is TGCGCCAGCAGCTTGAGTGCAAGCTCCTACGAGCAGTACTTC.

The rearrangement joins TRBV12-5 to TRBJ1-5; D is perhaps TRBD1 (6 bases). V shed 0 bases and J shed 2 bases, with 20 bases lying between them. Germline CDR1 and CDR2: LGHNT and FRNRAP. The CDR3 spans 19 residues. The CDR3 here is CASGLVPHQQGAGNQPQHF. For the CDR3, the DNA is TGTGCTAGTGGTTTGGTACCCCACCAACAGGGAGCGGGCAATCAGCCCCAGCATTTT. Together with reference TRBV12-5 and TRBJ1-5, the CDR3 gives the full variable domain: DARVTQTPRHKVTEMGQEVTMRCQPILGHNTVFWYRQTMMQGLELLAYFRNRAPLDDSGMPKDRFSAEMPDATLATLKIQPSEPRDSAVYFCASGLVPHQQGAGNQPQHFGDGTRLSIL.

The chain carries TRBV18 and TRBJ1-2; 7 bases are shared with TRBD1. Per the germline V gene, CDR1 is KGHSH and CDR2 is LQKENI. J lost 4 bases, V lost 2 bases, and 4 bases had no gene match. The CDR3 contains 14 residues. This CDR3 reads CASSPLTGSYGYTF. The CDR3 DNA reads as TGTGCCAGCTCACCATTGACAGGGTCCTATGGCTACACCTTC.

V gene TRBV11-2 combines with J gene TRBJ2-7; TRBD1 matches at 10 bases. CDR3 length: 15 residues. V lost 3 bases to trimming and J lost 5 bases; unmatched junction nucleotides: 7. Germline V gene sequence: CDR1 SGHAT, CDR2 FQNNGV. The CDR3 DNA reads TGTGCCAGCAGCTTGAGACAGGGGGCAGGTAACGAGCAGTACTTC. Translated, it gives CASSLRQGAGNEQYF.

This clone was seen just once. This rearrangement joins TRBV5-1 to TRBJ2-7, with TRBD2 identical over 14 bases. Germline CDR1 and CDR2: SGHRS and YFSETQ. V dropped 0 bases and J dropped 2; count of bases not matched to a gene: 10. The CDR3 runs 19 residues. The CDR3 bases are TGCGCCAGCAGCTTGGCCGGGACTAGCGGGAGTCCCCTAACCTACGAGCAGTACTTC. It specifies CASSLAGTSGSPLTYEQYF.

This clone was counted between two and nine times. The chain is built from TRBV7-9 and TRBJ2-3; 7 bases agree with TRBD2. Germline V gene sequence: CDR1 SEHNR, CDR2 FQNEAQ (reference sequence). The junction had 4 bases not matched to a gene; V was cut back by 5 bases and J by 2 bases. The CDR3 covers 14 residues. The DNA of the CDR3 is TGTGCCAGCAGCCCGGGACTATTCACAGATACGCAGTATTTT. Translated: CASSPGLFTDTQYF.

The chain is built from TRBV28 and TRBJ2-7, with D uncertain. V dropped 6 bases and J dropped 3 bases, with 9 bases sitting between them. The germline CDR1 and CDR2 sequences are MDHEN and SYDVKM. CDR3 size: 12 residues. This CDR3 reads CASRRGGYEQYF. The CDR3 region has the DNA TGTGCCAGCAGAAGAGGTGGCTACGAGCAGTACTTC.

The V call is TRBV5-1, the J call TRBJ2-3, with unresolved D. Per the germline V gene, CDR1 is SGHRS and CDR2 is YFSETQ. Trimming took off 1 base at V and 4 bases at J, with 4 bases between the two ends. The CDR3 contains 12 residues. In DNA, the CDR3 is TGCGCCAGCAGCTTGTCTGCAGATACGCAGTATTTT. This encodes CASSLSADTQYF.

The genes are TRBV6-6 and TRBJ1-1; TRBD1 aligns across 7 bases. Trimming at V came to 2 bases and at J to 4 bases, leaving 7 bases not matched to a gene. Germline CDR1 and CDR2: MNHNY and SVGAGI (reference sequence). The length of the CDR3 is 15 residues. The CDR3 nucleotides read TGTGCCAGCAGTTACCCGACAGGGCCGGGCACTGAAGCTTTCTTT. This codes for CASSYPTGPGTEAFF.

This chain links TRBV6-1 with TRBJ2-7; no reliable D call. The CDR3 length is 12 residues. Trimming shortened V by 7 bases and J by 0 bases, and 7 bases separated the two germline ends. In germline, CDR1 is MNHNS, CDR2 SASEGT. CDR3 sequence: CASTTYSYEQYF. The CDR3 region has the DNA TGTGCCAGCACCACGTACTCCTACGAGCAGTACTTC.

This clone has a single count. The chain is built from TRBV5-1 and TRBJ2-7; TRBD1 is a possible D gene (6 bases). Trimming stripped 4 bases from V and 3 bases from J, with 17 bases between. The CDR3 length is 15 residues. Germline-derived CDR1 and CDR2 are SGHRS and YFSETQ. The CDR3 DNA is TGCGCCAGCAGCCTTGGACAGACTCACCGCTACGAGCAGTACTTC. Translating it yields CASSLGQTHRYEQYF.

The chain links TRBV15 to TRBJ2-1, with D tentatively TRBD2 (5 bases). Trimming removed 11 bases from V and 7 bases from J, with 18 bases in between. From germline, CDR1 is LNHNV and CDR2 YYDKDF (reference sequence). The CDR3 has 13 residues. The CDR3 protein is CAFALWGVNEQFF. In DNA form, the CDR3 reads TGTGCCTTTGCACTTTGGGGAGTGAATGAGCAGTTCTTC.

This clone is a singleton in its sample. A junction end diverges from the germline sequence, so it may reflect a read error. The chain joins TRBV6-6 to TRBJ2-7; D unresolved. CDR1 is MNHNY and CDR2 is SVGAGI in the germline V gene (reference sequence). The CDR3 covers 15 residues. This chain's CDR3 is CASSPDSVVSNEQYF. The CDR3 nucleotides read TGTGCCAGCAGTCCAGACTCCGTGGTCTCCAACGAGCAGTACTTC.

The chain recombines TRBV5-6 with TRBJ2-4; D may correspond to TRBD1 or TRBD2 (5 bases each). Germline V gene sequence: CDR1 SGHDT, CDR2 YYEEEE. There are 15 residues in the CDR3. The V end was cut by 3 bases, the J end by 9 bases, with 19 bases between. CDR3 region: CASSWTGAGGGIQYF. The CDR3 DNA sequence: TGTGCCAGCAGCTGGACCGGGGCCGGCGGTGGCATTCAGTACTTC.

The J gene is TRBJ1-5, the V gene TRBV2; no reliable D call. Per the germline V gene, CDR1 is SNHLY and CDR2 is FYNNEI. The V end was cut by 6 bases, the J end by 5 bases, with 5 bases between. This CDR3 region has 11 residues. CDR3 in amino acids: CASSGDQPQHF. DNA for the CDR3: TGTGCCAGCAGCGGGGATCAGCCCCAGCATTTT.

The rearrangement joins TRBV9 to TRBJ1-1; no clear D. CDR1 and CDR2 (germline): SGDLS, YYNGEE. V lost 0 bases to trimming and J lost 5 bases, with 11 bases between them. CDR3 length: 14 residues. The CDR3 spells CASSVGIGRTEAFF. CDR3 in DNA: TGTGCCAGCAGCGTAGGTATAGGAAGAACTGAAGCTTTCTTT.